This T cell receptor beta chain derives from a study of response to subunit inactivated influenza vaccine. Points from the study as a whole: With each seasonal influenza vaccination, the authors suggested, few new T cells are recruited.

This clonotype was counted between two and nine times. Its target is unknown. One entry per CDR3 protein, called by TCRdb with MiXCR from the RT-PCR reads. The sample contains hundreds of thousands of distinct CDR3 sequences, about a fifth of which appear only once. The clonotype originates from a man aged 50-59 years who received an inactivated influenza vaccine. Sample: PBMCs from blood, taken 5 days after vaccination.

CDR3 region: CASSSSQGADTQYF. The CDR3 DNA reads as TGTGCCAGCAGCTCCTCACAGGGGGCAGATACGCAGTATTTT. The chain combines TRBV7-3 with TRBJ2-3; TRBD1 agrees at 8 bases. Germline CDR1 SGHTA, CDR2 FQGTGA. V was pared by 4 bases and J by 4 bases, with 4 bases of the junction left unmatched. CDR3 size: 14 residues.